This record concerns one TCR beta chain sequence. The assay was immunoSEQ multiplex PCR, and TCRdb's table has in-frame clones only and misses some. The table includes about 2.4 million clones, approximately 94% detected once. This record comes from a study of shared clonotypes between healthy human individuals. The CDR3 is 14 residues long. The germline V and J ends were trimmed by 3 bases and 4 bases, with 10 bases remaining between them. Germline V gene sequence: CDR1 SNHLY, CDR2 FYNNEI. The clonotype comes from a man in his late teens or twenties in good health. Some clones in this sample may be carry-over from other donors' samples. The chain uses TRBV2 and TRBJ2-1; no firm D call. Sample: naive CD4+ T cells from PBMCs. Subset: CD45RA+ positively selected. The CDR3 sequence: CASSDVPEYNEQFF. In nucleotides, the CDR3 is TGTGCCAGCAGTGATGTCCCTGAATACAATGAGCAGTTCTTC. Based on the CDR3 plus reference TRBV2 and TRBJ2-1, the full variable domain is EPEVTQTPSHQVTQMGQEVILRCVPISNHLYFYWYRQILGQKVEFLVSFYNNEISEKSEIFDDQFSVERPDGSNFTLKIRSTKLEDSAMYFCASSDVPEYNEQFFGPGTRLTVL.